These 22 T cell receptor beta chains were sequenced from one sample in a study of cytomegalovirus exposure and HLA in healthy donors (dated by TCRdb to about 2017). Library preparation used the immunoSEQ multiplex PCR assay. For the multiplex PCR, a mixture combining 60 forward primers for TCR Vbeta segments and 13 reverse primers for TCR Jbeta segments was used. TCRdb holds this immuneACCESS table with in-frame rearrangements only. Some clones are missing; in checked studies, unresolved V genes explain under half, and the rest has no known cause. The sample table holds approximately 150,000 clones, of which around three quarters were seen once. The top ten clonotypes cover 5.5% to 7% of the sample. The source material was PBMCs. These receptors came from a middle-aged woman in good health and CMV-seropositive.

This chain uses TRBV28 with TRBJ2-7; maybe TRBD2 (5 bases). V was clipped by 5 bases and J by 4 bases, with 15 bases between them. The CDR3 has 14 residues. Germline-derived CDR1 and CDR2 are MDHEN and SYDVKM. The CDR3 DNA reads TGTGCCAGCAGTGTTCTAGGGAGTTATTACGAGCAGTACTTC. This codes for CASSVLGSYYEQYF. Looking up the rest from reference TRBV28 and TRBJ2-7 gives the full variable domain: DVKVTQSSRYLVKRTGEKVFLECVQDMDHENMFWYRQDPGLGLRLIYFSYDVKMKEKGDIPEGYSVSREKKERFSLILESASTNQTSMYLCASSVLGSYYEQYFGPGTRLTVT.

The chain's CDR3 is CATGLAGVSEQFF. The CDR3 nucleotides are TGTGCCACGGGACTAGCGGGAGTGAGTGAGCAGTTCTTC. J is TRBJ2-1 and V is TRBV10-3, with TRBD2 matching over 14 bases. CDR3 length: 13 amino acids. CDR1 is ENHRY, CDR2 SYGVKD, per germline. Trimming at V came to 10 bases and at J to 9 bases, leaving 5 bases not matched to a gene.

This chain uses TRBV19 with TRBJ2-2; D gene unclear. Germline CDR1 is LNHDA and CDR2 is SQIVND (reference sequence). The V gene lost 1 base and the J gene lost 0 bases, with 9 bases spanning the gap. This CDR3 region has 16 residues. CDR3 protein: CASSIVGRTNTGELFF. The DNA of the CDR3 is TGTGCCAGTAGTATAGTAGGCAGGACGAACACCGGGGAGCTGTTTTTT.

The CDR3 nucleotides read TGTGCCAGTACCGGGACAGGGGGTAACACTGAAGCTTTCTTT. Translated: CASTGTGGNTEAFF. The rearrangement uses TRBV19 and TRBJ1-1; 11 bases map to TRBD1. The CDR3 length is 14 residues. J was trimmed by 2 bases and V by 7 bases; bases with no gene match: 3. CDR1 is LNHDA and CDR2 is SQIVND in the germline V gene (reference sequence).

The V call is TRBV28, the J call TRBJ2-1; 8 bases line up with TRBD2. The junction had 5 bases not matched to a gene; V was cut back by 7 bases and J by 6 bases. CDR3 length: 13 amino acids. From germline, CDR1 is MDHEN and CDR2 SYDVKM. CDR3: CASNRGGLNEQFF. Here the CDR3 DNA reads TGTGCCAGCAACCGCGGGGGGCTCAATGAGCAGTTCTTC. The full variable domain, with the rest looked up from reference TRBV28 and TRBJ2-1, is DVKVTQSSRYLVKRTGEKVFLECVQDMDHENMFWYRQDPGLGLRLIYFSYDVKMKEKGDIPEGYSVSREKKERFSLILESASTNQTSMYLCASNRGGLNEQFFGPGTRLTVL.

V usage is TRBV2 and J usage is TRBJ2-3; D perhaps matches TRBD2 (5 bases). Germline V gene data show CDR1 as SNHLY and CDR2 as FYNNEI. Trimming pared 9 bases from V and 4 bases from J, leaving 20 bases between. The CDR3 contains 15 residues. The CDR3 here is CASKDFGVGPDTQYF. Written as DNA, the CDR3 is TGTGCCAGTAAGGACTTCGGGGTCGGTCCAGATACGCAGTATTTT.

This chain joins TRBV7-8 and TRBJ2-3; D uncertain. CDR1 and CDR2 from the germline V gene are SGHVS and FQNEAQ. This CDR3 contains 17 residues. V was trimmed by 3 bases and J by 2 bases, leaving 18 bases between them. The CDR3 nucleotides are TGTGCCAGCAGCTTTAGGTCATCCTCTGGGCACACAGATACGCAGTATTTT. The encoded protein is CASSFRSSSGHTDTQYF. The complete variable domain, with remaining parts taken from reference TRBV7-8 and TRBJ2-3, reads GAGVSQSPRYKVAKRGQDVALRCDPISGHVSLFWYQQALGQGPEFLTYFQNEAQLDKSGLPSDRFFAERPEGSVSTLKIQRTQQEDSAVYLCASSFRSSSGHTDTQYFGPGTRLTVL.

The rearrangement joins TRBV7-9 to TRBJ1-4; 8 bases align to TRBD1. With 5 bases clipped from V and 8 bases from J, the junction kept 4 bases outside the gene matches. The CDR3 consists of 13 residues. Germline V gene lookup returns CDR1 SEHNR and CDR2 FQNEAQ (reference sequence). The CDR3 protein is CASSLRTGEKLFF. The CDR3 DNA follows: TGTGCCAGCAGCCTCCGGACAGGGGAAAAACTGTTTTTT.

This chain links TRBV27 with TRBJ2-6, with D uncertain. Germline CDR1 is MNHEY and CDR2 is SMNVEV (reference sequence). V lost 2 bases to trimming and J lost 7 bases, with 6 bases between them. This CDR3 comprises 13 residues. For the CDR3, the DNA is TGTGCCAGCAGTTTAAGTGGCGCCAACGTCCTGACTTTC. Translated, it gives CASSLSGANVLTF.

The V and J genes are TRBV6-5 and TRBJ2-7; D gene uncertain. The CDR3 loop spans 13 amino acids. Germline lookup yields CDR1 MNHEY and CDR2 SVGAGI. V was shortened by 5 bases and J by 3 bases, with 11 bases between the two germline ends. DNA of the CDR3: TGTGCCAGCAGTGTTCGACATTTCTACGAGCAGTACTTC. Encoded protein: CASSVRHFYEQYF.

This chain connects TRBV7-9 to TRBJ2-5, with 9 bases aligning to TRBD2. V gave up 2 bases and J gave up 1 base; unmatched junction bases: 5. The CDR3 sequence is 16 residues long. Germline V gives CDR1 SEHNR, CDR2 FQNEAQ (reference sequence). CDR3 protein: CASSLTTSGFQETQYF. For the CDR3, the DNA is TGTGCCAGCAGCTTAACGACTAGCGGATTCCAAGAGACCCAGTACTTC.

This clone was detected many times. The V and J genes are TRBV19 and TRBJ2-7; 7 nucleotides line up with TRBD2. V trimming: 7 bases; J trimming: 0 bases; junction bases outside the gene matches: 3. Germline-derived CDR1 and CDR2 are LNHDA and SQIVND (reference sequence). This CDR3 has 13 residues. The DNA of the CDR3 is TGTGCCAGTACGGCTAGCGGCTCCTACGAGCAGTACTTC. Encoded protein: CASTASGSYEQYF. Full variable domain (missing parts from reference TRBV19 and TRBJ2-7): DGGITQSPKYLFRKEGQNVTLSCEQNLNHDAMYWYRQDPGQGLRLIYYSQIVNDFQKGDIAEGYSVSREKKESFPLTVTSAQKNPTAFYLCASTASGSYEQYFGPGTRLTVT.

V usage is TRBV28 and J usage is TRBJ2-3; D may be TRBD2 (6 bases). Germline CDR1 and CDR2: MDHEN and SYDVKM. The V and J ends lost 5 bases and 6 bases respectively, with 15 bases between them. The CDR3 is 14 amino acids. CDR3 in amino acids: CASSRLVGRDTQYF. The CDR3 DNA reads as TGTGCCAGCAGTCGCCTGGTTGGGAGGGATACGCAGTATTTT.

The chain joins TRBV27 to TRBJ1-5; TRBD1 agrees at 11 bases. This CDR3 has 15 residues. Trimming cost V 6 bases and J 1 base; bases outside gene matches: 2. Germline V gene sequence: CDR1 MNHEY, CDR2 SMNVEV (reference sequence). The CDR3 DNA reads as TGTGCCAGCAGGGGACAGGGGGGGAGCAATCAGCCCCAGCATTTT. Amino acid sequence: CASRGQGGSNQPQHF.

The rearrangement uses TRBV2 and TRBJ2-3; 11 nucleotides match TRBD2. CDR1 is SNHLY and CDR2 is FYNNEI in the germline V gene. The CDR3 runs 16 residues. V lost 6 bases to trimming and J lost 6 bases; unmatched junction nucleotides: 11. The CDR3 protein is CASSSPGLAEADTQYF. The CDR3 DNA reads as TGTGCCAGCAGCAGCCCGGGACTAGCGGAGGCGGATACGCAGTATTTT. The whole variable domain, filled in from reference TRBV2 and TRBJ2-3, reads EPEVTQTPSHQVTQMGQEVILRCVPISNHLYFYWYRQILGQKVEFLVSFYNNEISEKSEIFDDQFSVERPDGSNFTLKIRSTKLEDSAMYFCASSSPGLAEADTQYFGPGTRLTVL.

The chain carries TRBV6-1 and TRBJ1-2; possible D gene TRBD1, 5 bases. There are 19 residues in the CDR3. Trimming removed 0 bases from V and 1 base from J, with 21 bases in between. The germline gives CDR1 MNHNS, CDR2 SASEGT. The CDR3 sequence: CASSEALLGGRSVNYGYTF. Here the CDR3 DNA reads TGTGCCAGCAGTGAAGCGCTTCTGGGGGGGAGATCCGTTAACTATGGCTACACCTTC.

This sequence joins TRBV30 and TRBJ1-4; D gene ambiguous. CDR1 and CDR2 from the germline V gene are GTSNPN and SVGIG (reference sequence). There are 13 residues in the CDR3. V lost 2 bases and J lost 1, with 5 bases in between. CDR3 nucleotide sequence: TGTGCCTGGAGTTCAGGAACTAATGAAAAACTGTTTTTT. It yields the protein CAWSSGTNEKLFF.

This chain uses TRBV7-2 with TRBJ1-1, with TRBD1 matching over 12 bases. Trimming at V came to 4 bases and at J to 6 bases, leaving 12 bases not matched to a gene. Germline CDR1 and CDR2: SGHTA and FQGNSA. The CDR3 extends over 17 amino acids. The CDR3 DNA sequence: TGTGCCAGCAGCTCTAGACTCCACGGGACAGGGGGCTCTGAAGCTTTCTTT. Translated, it gives CASSSRLHGTGGSEAFF.

In this sample, this clone turned up a few times. The chain joins TRBV10-3 to TRBJ1-6; D perhaps matches TRBD1 (6 bases). This CDR3 is built from 11 residues. CDR1 ENHRY and CDR2 SYGVKD come from the germline V gene. Trimming shortened V by 3 bases and J by 14 bases, and 8 bases separated the two germline ends. The CDR3 protein is CAISEGGTLHF. Here the CDR3 DNA reads TGTGCCATCAGTGAAGGGGGAACCCTCCACTTT.

DNA for the CDR3: TGTGCCAGCAGTCCACCGACAGAGAACACTGAAGCTTTCTTT. Protein product: CASSPPTENTEAFF. The chain employs TRBV28 and TRBJ1-1, with D perhaps TRBD1 (5 bases). Germline V gives CDR1 MDHEN, CDR2 SYDVKM. Trimming stripped 5 bases from V and 1 base from J, with 11 bases between. CDR3 size: 14 residues.

This chain uses TRBV10-1 with TRBJ2-7; 10 nucleotides line up with TRBD1. There are 14 residues in the CDR3. Trimming at V came to 3 bases and at J to 5 bases, leaving 4 bases not matched to a gene. Per germline, CDR1 WNHNN and CDR2 SYGVQD (reference sequence). The CDR3 loop is CASSDGTGVNEQYF. The CDR3 DNA sequence: TGCGCCAGCAGTGATGGGACAGGGGTAAACGAGCAGTACTTC.

V is TRBV5-1 and J is TRBJ2-4; perhaps TRBD2 as D (5 bases). The CDR3 sequence is 16 residues long. V dropped 2 bases and J dropped 8 bases, with 20 bases sitting between them. Germline V gene lookup returns CDR1 SGHRS and CDR2 YFSETQ. The CDR3 here is CASSFAGMGLSDIQYF. The CDR3 nucleotides are TGCGCCAGCAGCTTCGCCGGGATGGGATTAAGTGACATTCAGTACTTC.